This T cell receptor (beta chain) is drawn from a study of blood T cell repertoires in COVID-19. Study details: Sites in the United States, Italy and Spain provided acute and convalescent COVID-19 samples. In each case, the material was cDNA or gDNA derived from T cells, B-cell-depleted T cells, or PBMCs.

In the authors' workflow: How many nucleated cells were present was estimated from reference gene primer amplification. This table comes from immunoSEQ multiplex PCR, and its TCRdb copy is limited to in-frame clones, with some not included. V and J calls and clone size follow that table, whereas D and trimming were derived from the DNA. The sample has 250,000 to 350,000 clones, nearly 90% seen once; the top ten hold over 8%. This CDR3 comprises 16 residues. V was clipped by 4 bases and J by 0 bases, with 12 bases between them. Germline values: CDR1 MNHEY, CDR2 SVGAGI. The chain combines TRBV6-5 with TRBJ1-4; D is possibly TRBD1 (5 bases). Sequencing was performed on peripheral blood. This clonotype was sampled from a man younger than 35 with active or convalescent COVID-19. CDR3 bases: TGTGCCAGCAGTTCGGGGGGGGGTGCAACTAATGAAAAACTGTTTTTT. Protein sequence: CASSSGGGATNEKLFF.